The present entry profiles one T cell receptor (beta chain) with its context. Authors' processing steps: Amplification of reference gene primers provided the estimated nucleated cell counts. Measured with immunoSEQ multiplex PCR; TCRdb has only the in-frame clones, and not every one. D and trimming come from the DNA, and the V and J calls and clone size come from that table. The profile shows 65,000 or so clones, about 77% of them singletons. Trimming removed 5 bases from V and 1 base from J; junction bases left unmatched: 6. In germline, CDR1 is SGHTA, CDR2 FQGNSA. The CDR3 covers 15 residues. This sample was included in a study of blood T cell repertoires in COVID-19. Study-wide context: Whether acute or convalescent, the COVID-19 samples came from the United States, Italy and Spain. PBMCs, B-cell-depleted T cells, or T cells were the source of the cDNA or gDNA that made up the material.

This receptor was taken from a human donor in a cohort sampled during active COVID-19. The material sequenced was peripheral blood. The V gene is TRBV7-2, the J gene TRBJ1-1, with TRBD1 identical over 8 bases. CDR3 loop: CASSPFGTGNTEAFF. The CDR3 coding sequence is TGTGCCAGCAGCCCTTTCGGGACAGGGAACACTGAAGCTTTCTTT. Full variable domain (rest looked up from reference TRBV7-2 and TRBJ1-1): GAGVSQSPSNKVTEKGKDVELRCDPISGHTALYWYRQSLGQGLEFLIYFQGNSAPDKSGLPSDRFSAERTGGSVSTLTIQRTQQEDSAVYLCASSPFGTGNTEAFFGQGTRLTVV.